Sequencing of this T cell receptor beta chain was carried out in a study of beta chain features in type 1 diabetes. Trimming removed 5 bases from V and 1 base from J; junction bases left unmatched: 1. The CDR3 extends over 13 amino acids. Germline-derived CDR1 and CDR2 are SQVTM and ANQGSEA. CD4+ naive, central memory, regulatory and stem cell-like memory cells were sorted via CD45RO/CCR7/CD25/CD127/CD95/CD27. This clone appeared a few times. Investigators reverse transcribed all isolated RNA, so they sequenced expressed TCRB transcripts. There were about 3.5 million reads on average in the naive, central memory and regulatory T cell samples. Data came from immunoSEQ multiplex PCR; TCRdb stores just in-frame clones and leaves some out. This table has about 290,000 clones, about 8.5% appearing once.

The sequence derives from a woman aged 18-35 years in good health. Sequencing input: central memory CD4+ T cells from blood. The chain couples TRBV29-1 to TRBJ1-3; 8 positions agree with TRBD1. DNA for the CDR3: TGCAGCGTTCGACAGGGGTCTGGAAACACCATATATTTT. Its protein product is CSVRQGSGNTIYF.